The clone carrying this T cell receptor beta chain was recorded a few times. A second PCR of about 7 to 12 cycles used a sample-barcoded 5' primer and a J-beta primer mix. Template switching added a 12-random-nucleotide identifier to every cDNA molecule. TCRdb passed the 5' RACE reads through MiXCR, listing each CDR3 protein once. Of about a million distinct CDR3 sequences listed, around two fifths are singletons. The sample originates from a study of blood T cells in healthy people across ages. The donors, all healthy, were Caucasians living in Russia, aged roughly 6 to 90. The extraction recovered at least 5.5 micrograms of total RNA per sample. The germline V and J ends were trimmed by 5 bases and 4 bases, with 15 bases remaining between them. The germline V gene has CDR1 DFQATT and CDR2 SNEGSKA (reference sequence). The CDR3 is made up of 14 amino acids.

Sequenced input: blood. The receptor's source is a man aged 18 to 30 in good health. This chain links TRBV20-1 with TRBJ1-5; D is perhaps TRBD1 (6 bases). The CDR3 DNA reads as TGCAGTGCTGGGGGCGCGGGTCGGAATCAGCCCCAGCATTTT. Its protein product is CSAGGAGRNQPQHF.